The 24 T cell receptor beta chains below all came from one sample that was sequenced in a study of control samples from healthy donors and cancer patients. The method was immunoSEQ multiplex PCR; TCRdb's version includes in-frame clones alone and lacks a portion of them. In the table there are 170,000 or so clones, roughly 92% of which are singletons. Sequencing was carried out using blood. The receptors stem from a man in his thirties or forties in good health.

The chain combines TRBV5-4 with TRBJ1-1, with 7 bases that match TRBD1. The germline gives CDR1 SGHNT, CDR2 YYREEE (reference sequence). Trimming took 2 bases from V and 7 from J; bases not matched to a gene: 8. The CDR3 covers 14 residues. CDR3 sequence: CASSLETGVGEAFF. The DNA for the CDR3 is TGTGCCAGCAGCTTAGAAACAGGGGTGGGTGAAGCTTTCTTT.

The genes are TRBV12-3 or TRBV12-4 and TRBJ2-2; no firm D call. This CDR3 is built from 13 residues. Trimming cost V 5 bases and J 3 bases, with 7 bases left between them. This CDR3 is CASSPRDTGELFF. The CDR3 DNA is TGTGCCAGCAGTCCCCGGGACACCGGGGAGCTGTTTTTT.

This clone appeared once. V gene TRBV27 combines with J gene TRBJ1-2; no clear D. The length of the CDR3 is 14 residues. Trimming took 7 bases from V and 4 from J, leaving 16 bases between them. CDR1 is MNHEY, CDR2 SMNVEV, per germline (reference sequence). CDR3 sequence reads: CASTPSRASYGYTF. The CDR3 coding sequence is TGTGCCAGCACCCCCTCCCGGGCCTCCTATGGCTACACCTTC.

This rearrangement joins TRBV7-6 to TRBJ2-7; 7 positions match TRBD1. This CDR3 spans 14 amino acids. Germline trimming cut 3 bases from V and 3 bases from J; bases unmatched to any gene: 5. Germline values: CDR1 SGHVS, CDR2 FNYEAQ. The CDR3 loop is CASSFGTDNYEQYF. In DNA form, the CDR3 reads TGTGCCAGCAGCTTCGGGACAGATAACTACGAGCAGTACTTC.

This clone has only a few counts. The rearrangement joins TRBV28 to TRBJ2-7; D possibly uses TRBD1 or TRBD2 (5 bases each). V lost 5 bases and J 6 bases, leaving 20 bases between the germline ends. Per germline, CDR1 MDHEN and CDR2 SYDVKM. This CDR3 contains 15 residues. The CDR3 nucleotides are TGTGCCAGCAGTCCCTCCGGGACCCTTGGCTCCGAGCAGTACTTC. Translation gives CASSPSGTLGSEQYF.

V is TRBV6-5 and J is TRBJ1-2; a weak D match, TRBD1 (5 bases). V was trimmed by 6 bases and J by 4 bases, leaving 12 bases between them. The length of the CDR3 is 13 residues. CDR1 is MNHEY, CDR2 SVGAGI, per germline. The chain's CDR3 is CASSWGLAYGYTF. Here the CDR3 DNA reads TGTGCCAGCAGCTGGGGCCTTGCCTATGGCTACACCTTC.

The J gene is TRBJ1-4, the V gene TRBV19; D perhaps matches TRBD1 (5 bases). With 1 base removed from V and 6 bases from J, the gap between germline ends came to 6 bases. Germline V gene lookup returns CDR1 LNHDA and CDR2 SQIVND (reference sequence). This CDR3 spans 13 amino acids. The CDR3 sequence: CASSIAGDEKLFF. The CDR3 DNA reads TGTGCCAGTAGTATAGCGGGGGATGAAAAACTGTTTTTT.

V is TRBV12-5 and J is TRBJ1-5; TRBD1 matches 7 bases. The V gene's germline CDR1 is LGHNT and CDR2 FRNRAP. The V segment lost 2 bases and the J segment 5 bases; nucleotides outside the gene matches: 6. This CDR3 has 15 amino acids. The CDR3 spells CASGLYRGNYQPQHF. CDR3 nucleotide sequence: TGTGCTAGTGGTTTGTACAGGGGTAATTATCAGCCCCAGCATTTT.

This chain joins TRBV19 and TRBJ2-5; D remains ambiguous. Germline values: CDR1 LNHDA, CDR2 SQIVND (reference sequence). CDR3 length: 12 residues. V was pared by 4 bases and J by 0 bases, with 3 bases between. In nucleotides, the CDR3 is TGTGCCAGTAGTAGGTACCAAGAGACCCAGTACTTC. This codes for CASSRYQETQYF. Variable domain in full (rest from reference TRBV19 and TRBJ2-5): DGGITQSPKYLFRKEGQNVTLSCEQNLNHDAMYWYRQDPGQGLRLIYYSQIVNDFQKGDIAEGYSVSREKKESFPLTVTSAQKNPTAFYLCASSRYQETQYFGPGTRLLVL.

The gene calls are TRBV9 and TRBJ2-1, with a tentative D call TRBD2 (5 bases). CDR1 and CDR2 (germline): SGDLS, YYNGEE. The CDR3 loop spans 14 amino acids. V was pared by 3 bases and J by 2 bases, with 9 bases between. As DNA, the CDR3 is TGTGCCAGCAGCGGGCCTAGCCCCTACAATGAGCAGTTCTTC. This translates into CASSGPSPYNEQFF.

This clone has just one count. This chain joins TRBV5-1 and TRBJ2-1; 8 positions agree with TRBD2. Germline V gives CDR1 SGHRS, CDR2 YFSETQ. With V trimmed by 5 bases and J by 9 bases, 1 base remained unmatched. The CDR3 length is 11 residues. As DNA, the CDR3 is TGCGCCAGCAGGAGCGGGGGTGAGCAGTTCTTC. It is translated as CASRSGGEQFF.

A few counts support this clone. V gene TRBV5-1 combines with J gene TRBJ2-7; 8 nucleotides match TRBD1. Germline CDR1 SGHRS, CDR2 YFSETQ. V dropped 6 bases and J dropped 6; count of bases not matched to a gene: 14. CDR3 length equals 15 residues. Written as DNA, the CDR3 is TGCGCCAGCACGTACTCCGGGACAGGCAATGGCGAGCAGTACTTC. Translating gives CASTYSGTGNGEQYF.

The genes are TRBV10-2 and TRBJ2-7; D possibly corresponds to TRBD1 (5 bases). V lost 3 bases and J lost 7, with 10 bases in between. This CDR3 has 12 amino acids. From germline, CDR1 is WSHSY and CDR2 SAAADI. CDR3 amino acids: CASSEDQGEQYF. Written as DNA, the CDR3 is TGCGCCAGCAGTGAAGATCAGGGAGAGCAGTACTTC.

The genes are TRBV7-3 and TRBJ2-1; possibly TRBD1 for D (6 bases). V shed 6 bases and J shed 7 bases, with 19 bases lying between them. Germline assignment: CDR1 SGHTA and CDR2 FQGTGA. The CDR3 totals 15 residues. The CDR3 here is CASSPLGGILNEQFF. CDR3 DNA: TGTGCCAGCAGTCCACTTGGGGGCATTTTAAATGAGCAGTTCTTC.

The rearrangement links TRBV9 to TRBJ2-5; D call uncertain. CDR1 and CDR2 (germline): SGDLS, YYNGEE. CDR3 size: 13 residues. The V and J ends lost 4 bases and 5 bases respectively, with 12 bases between them. CDR3 protein: CASSLTPTETQYF. The CDR3 DNA reads as TGTGCCAGCAGCCTGACACCGACCGAGACCCAGTACTTC.

This chain uses TRBV10-1 with TRBJ1-1, with D possibly matching TRBD1 (6 bases). From germline, CDR1 is WNHNN and CDR2 SYGVQD (reference sequence). Trimming took 5 bases from V and 5 from J, leaving 15 bases between them. CDR3 length: 14 amino acids. The CDR3 here is CASSTSRGRTEAFF. DNA of the CDR3: TGCGCCAGCAGTACCTCCAGGGGCAGGACTGAAGCTTTCTTT.

This chain joins TRBV5-1 and TRBJ2-7, with D uncertain. The germline gives CDR1 SGHRS, CDR2 YFSETQ. Deletions cut 3 bases from V and 0 bases from J, with 10 bases between. This CDR3 contains 14 residues. CDR3 in amino acids: CASSSDSNSYEQYF. CDR3 coding DNA: TGCGCCAGCAGCTCAGACTCGAACTCCTACGAGCAGTACTTC.

The CDR3 sequence: CASSVRDKPGGEKLFF. CDR3 nucleotides: TGTGCCAGCAGCGTCCGGGACAAACCGGGGGGTGAAAAACTGTTTTTT. The gene calls are TRBV7-9 and TRBJ1-4, with D tentatively TRBD1 (6 bases). The CDR3 spans 16 residues. In germline, CDR1 is SEHNR, CDR2 FQNEAQ (reference sequence). Trimming stripped 5 bases from V and 7 bases from J, with 20 bases between.

The chain combines TRBV19 with TRBJ1-2; D gene ambiguous. Trimming pared 7 bases from V and 0 bases from J, leaving 12 bases between. The CDR3 has 14 residues. Germline loops: CDR1 LNHDA, CDR2 SQIVND (reference sequence). Written as DNA, the CDR3 is TGTGCCAGTATAAAGCACGGAGCTAACTATGGCTACACCTTC. Translating gives CASIKHGANYGYTF.

The chain carries TRBV30 and TRBJ1-5, with D possibly matching TRBD1 (6 bases). The CDR3 runs to 14 residues. The V gene lost 2 bases and the J gene lost 4 bases, with 12 bases spanning the gap. The germline V gene has CDR1 GTSNPN and CDR2 SVGIG (reference sequence). CDR3 DNA: TGTGCCTGGAGTTTGGGGCAGGGGAATCAGCCCCAGCATTTT. Its protein is CAWSLGQGNQPQHF.

The rearrangement uses TRBV5-1 and TRBJ1-3; D unclear. Germline V gives CDR1 SGHRS, CDR2 YFSETQ. The CDR3 loop spans 13 amino acids. Trimming stripped 8 bases from V and 1 base from J, with 10 bases between. For the CDR3, the DNA is TGCGCCAGTAGGTTTGAGTCTGGAAACACCATATATTTT. Residues: CASRFESGNTIYF.

This rearrangement joins TRBV5-1 to TRBJ2-3; 8 bases align to TRBD1. Germline-derived CDR1 and CDR2 are SGHRS and YFSETQ. This CDR3 is 14 amino acids long. V was clipped by 4 bases and J by 6 bases; unmatched bases: 7. CDR3 sequence (DNA): TGCGCCAGCAGCGCGGCGGACAGGGCCGATACGCAGTATTTT. Amino acids: CASSAADRADTQYF. Together with reference TRBV5-1 and TRBJ2-3, the CDR3 gives the full variable domain: KAGVTQTPRYLIKTRGQQVTLSCSPISGHRSVSWYQQTPGQGLQFLFEYFSETQRNKGNFPGRFSGRQFSNSRSEMNVSTLELGDSALYLCASSAADRADTQYFGPGTRLTVL.

V usage is TRBV20-1 and J usage is TRBJ2-1; D not certain. The CDR3 sequence is 11 residues long. Germline lookup yields CDR1 DFQATT and CDR2 SNEGSKA (reference sequence). CDR3 sequence reads: CSDDAYNEQFF. CDR3 in DNA: TGCAGCGACGACGCCTACAATGAGCAGTTCTTC.

V usage is TRBV11-3 and J usage is TRBJ2-3; TRBD1 matches at 12 bases. Germline lookup yields CDR1 SGHNT and CDR2 YENEEA. The CDR3 extends over 15 amino acids. CDR3 DNA sequence: TGTGAGAAATACTCGGGACAGGGGGCTACAGATACGCAGTATTTT. Amino acid sequence: CEKYSGQGATDTQYF. The full variable domain, rest sourced from reference TRBV11-3 and TRBJ2-3, is EAGVVQSPRYKIIEKKQPVAFWCNPISGHNTLYWYLQNLGQGPELLIRYENEEAVDDSQLPKDRFSAERLKGVDSTLKIQPAELGDSAVYLCEKYSGQGATDTQYFGPGTRLTVL.